These 9 T cell receptor beta chains share one sample of origin, sequenced in a study of T cells after yellow fever vaccination. MiXCR was run by TCRdb on the 5' RACE reads, yielding one entry per CDR3 protein. This sample has approximately 610,000 distinct CDR3 sequences, with less than 20% found just once. The material was PBMCs, obtained roughly 5 days after the first yellow fever vaccination. These TCRs come from a man younger than 35 who received the YFV17D yellow fever vaccine.

This clonotype has a handful of counts. The chain carries TRBV3-1 and TRBJ2-1; no firm D call. In germline, CDR1 is LGHDT, CDR2 YNNKEL (reference sequence). The CDR3 contains 14 residues. V dropped 0 bases and J dropped 5 bases, with 8 bases sitting between them. This CDR3 reads CASSQESWDNEQFF. CDR3 sequence (DNA): TGTGCCAGCAGCCAAGAAAGTTGGGACAATGAGCAGTTCTTC.

The gene calls are TRBV9 and TRBJ2-2; no definite D call. The V end was cut by 0 bases, the J end by 2 bases, with 8 bases between. CDR1 is SGDLS and CDR2 is YYNGEE in the germline V gene. This CDR3 is built from 15 residues. The CDR3 nucleotides read TGTGCCAGCAGCGTAGGAGGTTTAAACACCGGGGAGCTGTTTTTT. It codes for CASSVGGLNTGELFF.

The chain carries TRBV4-3 and TRBJ2-7, with D possibly being TRBD1 (5 bases). The CDR3 is 15 residues long. V dropped 0 bases and J dropped 3 bases, with 12 bases sitting between them. CDR1 and CDR2 from the germline V gene are LGHNA and YSLEER. CDR3 coding DNA: TGCGCCAGCAGCCAAGATGGGGCCAGGGTCTACGAGCAGTACTTC. Amino acids: CASSQDGARVYEQYF.

V usage is TRBV20-1 and J usage is TRBJ2-7; a weak D match, TRBD1 (6 bases). The CDR3 sequence is 12 residues long. The germline V gene has CDR1 DFQATT and CDR2 SNEGSKA (reference sequence). The ends were cut back, 1 base at V and 4 bases at J, with 8 bases in the middle. CDR3 nucleotides: TGCAGTGCTAGAGGAGGGGGTTACGAGCAGTACTTC. Its translation: CSARGGGYEQYF.

The chain links TRBV9 to TRBJ2-2; D possibly matches TRBD1 or TRBD2 (5 bases each). V was clipped by 0 bases and J by 4 bases, with 10 bases between them. The germline V gene encodes CDR1 SGDLS and CDR2 YYNGEE. The CDR3 length is 15 residues. The CDR3 region is CASSVEGAGTGELFF. CDR3 nucleotide sequence: TGTGCCAGCAGCGTAGAAGGGGCGGGCACCGGGGAGCTGTTTTTT.

A few counts support this clonotype. The V call is TRBV27, the J call TRBJ2-7; D is unresolved. CDR3 length equals 15 residues. Germline V gene lookup returns CDR1 MNHEY and CDR2 SMNVEV (reference sequence). The V gene lost 4 bases and the J gene lost 0 bases, with 13 bases spanning the gap. This chain's CDR3 is CASSYGHRNSYEQYF. DNA of the CDR3: TGTGCCAGCAGTTATGGTCACCGAAACTCCTACGAGCAGTACTTC.

The rearrangement uses TRBV20-1 and TRBJ2-3, with 12 bases matching TRBD2. Trimming removed 6 bases from V and 4 bases from J; junction bases left unmatched: 14. Germline V gene data show CDR1 as DFQATT and CDR2 as SNEGSKA (reference sequence). The CDR3 sequence is 17 residues long. The CDR3 coding sequence is TGCAGTGCCGAAGTACCCCTAGCGGGGGGGCCCGCAGATACGCAGTATTTT. Translating it yields CSAEVPLAGGPADTQYF.

Notes on this clonotype: The conserved phenylalanine or tryptophan normally closing the CDR3 is absent here, so this likely arose from a read error. It is unclear where the CDR3 begins or ends on the DNA, so no DNA is shown, and the CDR3 is as TCRdb lists it. The chain joins TRBV20-1 to TRBJ2-1; no DNA check was done on the table's D call, TRBD2. Germline values: CDR1 DFQATT, CDR2 SNEGSKA (reference sequence). The CDR3 is made up of 14 amino acids, end residues included. CDR3 amino acids: CSARDRTSGDSFPI.

This chain joins TRBV4-3 and TRBJ2-6, with a possible D match to TRBD1 (6 bases). V gave up 3 bases and J gave up 2 bases, with 23 bases separating them. The CDR3 consists of 20 residues. Germline V gene sequence: CDR1 LGHNA, CDR2 YSLEER. The CDR3 is CASSQKPGQGGPPGANVLTF. CDR3 coding DNA: TGCGCCAGCAGCCAGAAACCGGGACAAGGGGGTCCCCCTGGGGCCAACGTCCTGACTTTC.